The 20 T cell receptor beta chains presented below share a single source sample, sequenced in a study of metastatic and nonmetastatic thyroid tumors. With MiXCR, TCRdb reprocessed the PCR reads. The sample consists of over 6,000 clones, roughly 30% of them appearing once. No patient had received any treatment before thyroid surgery. Sequenced sample: tumor tissue. Receptor source: a female donor with papillary thyroid cancer or a benign thyroid nodule (not recorded which). Some clones in this sample may be carry-over from other donors' samples.

By share, this clone counts as medium-sized (0.01 to 0.1%). The genes are TRBV27 and TRBJ2-1; perhaps TRBD2 as D (5 bases). Trimming stripped 0 bases from V and 0 bases from J, with 6 bases between. Germline CDR1 MNHEY, CDR2 SMNVEV (reference sequence). The CDR3 runs 15 residues. CDR3 DNA: TGTGCCAGCAGTTTATCTGGGAGCTCCTACAATGAGCAGTTCTTC. This gives the protein CASSLSGSSYNEQFF.

This clone occurred a few times. The chain links TRBV6-5 to TRBJ2-7; 10 nucleotides agree with TRBD1. CDR3 length: 15 residues. V dropped 0 bases and J dropped 3; count of bases not matched to a gene: 2. Looked up from germline, CDR1 is MNHEY and CDR2 is SVGAGI. CDR3 coding DNA: TGTGCCAGCAGTTACTCGTGGACAGGGGGCTACGAGCAGTACTTC. Protein sequence: CASSYSWTGGYEQYF.

The rearrangement joins TRBV12-3 or TRBV12-4 to TRBJ2-3; D remains ambiguous. V shed 6 bases and J shed 4 bases, with 14 bases lying between them. The CDR3 sequence is 14 residues long. The CDR3 is CASRTSLGADTQYF. CDR3 DNA sequence: TGTGCCAGCAGGACATCTCTGGGCGCAGATACGCAGTATTTT.

In its sample, this clone is medium-sized. At the DNA level, this CDR3 is encoded by other sequences in the same sample as well. The chain's CDR3 is CASSLYGETQYF. CDR3 DNA sequence: TGTGCCAGCAGTTTATACGGGGAGACCCAGTACTTC. The chain links TRBV28 to TRBJ2-5, with D hard to call. The CDR3 runs 12 residues. V lost 1 base to trimming and J lost 5 bases, with 5 bases between them. The germline V gene has CDR1 MDHEN and CDR2 SYDVKM.

The chain joins TRBV5-1 to TRBJ1-1; D ambiguous. The germline V and J ends were trimmed by 0 bases and 1 base, with 10 bases remaining between them. CDR1 is SGHRS and CDR2 is YFSETQ in the germline V gene. The CDR3 length is 15 residues. The CDR3 here is CASSLEFGQNTEAFF. The DNA for the CDR3 is TGCGCCAGCAGCTTGGAATTTGGCCAGAACACTGAAGCTTTCTTT.

The CDR3 protein is CASSYGITRGGPLYNEQFF. Written as DNA, the CDR3 is TGTGCCAGCAGTTATGGCATCACCCGCGGGGGGCCTCTCTACAATGAGCAGTTCTTC. V is TRBV6-2 or TRBV6-3 and J is TRBJ2-1; 8 bases align to TRBD2. With V trimmed by 3 bases and J by 3 bases, 16 bases remained unmatched. This CDR3 comprises 19 residues. Germline-derived CDR1 and CDR2 are MNHEY and SVGEGT.

In its sample, this clone is large. V gene TRBV2 combines with J gene TRBJ1-4, with D hard to call. Germline V CDR1 and CDR2: SNHLY, FYNNEI. V lost 6 bases, J lost 4 bases, and 12 bases lay in between. CDR3 length equals 14 residues. CDR3 bases: TGTGCCAGCAGGGACCCAAGAAGTAATGAAAAACTGTTTTTT. It specifies CASRDPRSNEKLFF.

The rearrangement links TRBV18 to TRBJ1-2; D uncertain. The V gene's germline CDR1 is KGHSH and CDR2 LQKENI. Trimming shortened V by 2 bases and J by 5 bases, and 15 bases separated the two germline ends. CDR3 length: 15 amino acids. The CDR3 DNA is TGTGCCAGCTCACCAAACACGGGATCGGAGTATGGCTACACCTTC. Protein product: CASSPNTGSEYGYTF.

This sequence joins TRBV2 and TRBJ2-3, with TRBD2 as a possible D gene (5 bases). V was clipped by 6 bases and J by 3 bases, with 7 bases between them. The CDR3 is 12 amino acids. CDR1 is SNHLY, CDR2 FYNNEI, per germline. DNA for the CDR3: TGTGCCAGCAGCTCGGGGACAGATACGCAGTATTTT. This codes for CASSSGTDTQYF.

This clone was counted a few times. This chain links TRBV10-3 with TRBJ1-6; 10 bases are a match to TRBD1. The germline gives CDR1 ENHRY, CDR2 SYGVKD. V shed 11 bases, J shed 10 bases, and the junction held 8 bases outside the gene matches. The CDR3 has 13 residues. The CDR3 region is CAAGTGVESPLHF. The CDR3 DNA is TGTGCCGCCGGGACAGGGGTGGAATCACCCCTCCACTTT.

This clone ranks as medium-sized (0.01 to 0.1%). This rearrangement joins TRBV7-9 to TRBJ2-2, with 9 bases that match TRBD2. The CDR3 is 16 residues long. Per the germline V gene, CDR1 is SEHNR and CDR2 is FQNEAQ (reference sequence). V shed 11 bases and J 6 bases; nucleotides not matched to a gene: 16. CDR3 nucleotide sequence: TGTGCCGGTTCGAGCTACGGCGGGGGGGCGTCCGGGGAGCTGTTTTTT. Amino acids: CAGSSYGGGASGELFF.

This clone is medium-sized (0.01 to 0.1%) within its sample. The chain is built from TRBV11-2 and TRBJ1-2; D gene ambiguous. The CDR3 runs to 14 residues. Germline assignment: CDR1 SGHAT and CDR2 FQNNGV. Trimming took 0 bases from V and 2 from J, leaving 7 bases between them. This chain's CDR3 is CASSLDLRNYGYTF. The CDR3 coding sequence is TGTGCCAGCAGCTTAGATTTACGGAACTATGGCTACACCTTC.

In this sample, this clone is large. This chain joins TRBV6-6 and TRBJ1-3; D call uncertain. V gave up 0 bases and J gave up 1 base, with 7 bases separating them. This CDR3 comprises 15 residues. The germline CDR1 and CDR2 sequences are MNHNY and SVGAGI (reference sequence). The DNA for the CDR3 is TGTGCCAGCAGTTACTCGAGGGATTCTGGAAACACCATATATTTT. This gives the protein CASSYSRDSGNTIYF.

This clone was picked up a small number of times. The chain links TRBV11-2 to TRBJ2-3; tentatively, D is TRBD2 (6 bases). V lost 6 bases and J 6 bases, leaving 22 bases between the germline ends. Germline assignment: CDR1 SGHAT and CDR2 FQNNGV. CDR3 length: 16 residues. The chain's CDR3 is CASSSTTGVGRDTQYF. The CDR3 DNA follows: TGTGCCAGCAGTTCTACGACGGGAGTGGGGAGGGATACGCAGTATTTT.

This clone has ten or more counts. At one end, the junction sequence differs from germline, possibly due to a read error. This chain uses TRBV28 with TRBJ2-3; possibly TRBD1 for D (5 bases). CDR1 is MDHEN and CDR2 is SYDVKM in the germline V gene. The CDR3 runs to 14 residues. CDR3 loop: CASSFVSGTGTQYF. Written as DNA, the CDR3 is TGTGCCAGCAGTTTTGTCTCAGGCACAGGTACGCAGTATTTT.

For this clone: Given the absence of the conserved phenylalanine or tryptophan at the CDR3 end, a read error is likely. V and J are TRBV30 and TRBJ1-1; TRBD1 aligns across 11 bases. There are 13 residues in the CDR3. The germline gives CDR1 GTSNPN, CDR2 SVGIG (reference sequence). After removal of 5 bases from V and 2 bases from J, the junction contained 1 base not matched to a gene. The DNA for the CDR3 is TGTGCCTGGGGACAGGGGGCTAACACTGAAGCTTTCCTT. Encoded protein: CAWGQGANTEAFL.

The chain employs TRBV14 and TRBJ1-2, with 8 bases lining up with TRBD1. This CDR3 is 15 amino acids long. In germline, CDR1 is SGHDN, CDR2 FVKESK. The ends lost 0 bases at V and 4 bases at J; junction bases unmatched: 4. Written as DNA, the CDR3 is TGTGCCAGCAGCCAAGATCCAGGGGGCGTCTATGGCTACACCTTC. Its protein is CASSQDPGGVYGYTF.

This chain links TRBV28 with TRBJ1-1, with D tentatively TRBD1 (5 bases). The V and J ends lost 10 bases and 5 bases respectively, with 14 bases between them. Germline CDR1 MDHEN, CDR2 SYDVKM. The CDR3 is 12 residues long. The CDR3 DNA follows: TGTGCCACCCGTTTTTACAGGACTGAAGCTTTCTTT. It yields the protein CATRFYRTEAFF.

In this sample, this clone turned up a few times. The chain is built from TRBV19 and TRBJ2-2; no clear D. V lost 10 bases, J lost 7 bases, and 13 bases lay in between. The CDR3 consists of 12 residues. Germline V gene lookup returns CDR1 LNHDA and CDR2 SQIVND (reference sequence). CDR3 region: CATLGGHGELFF. CDR3 nucleotide sequence: TGTGCCACCCTGGGTGGCCACGGGGAGCTGTTTTTT.

In its sample, this clone ranks as large (0.1 to 1%). CDR3 sequence reads: CASSLVQGRGEQETQYF. DNA of the CDR3: TGCGCCAGCAGCTTGGTCCAGGGCAGGGGGGAACAAGAGACCCAGTACTTC. The chain couples TRBV5-1 to TRBJ2-5; maybe TRBD1 (7 bases). Germline V gene sequence: CDR1 SGHRS, CDR2 YFSETQ. V shed 0 bases and J shed 2 bases, with 17 bases lying between them. CDR3 size: 17 residues.